This T cell receptor (beta chain) was captured by sequencing in a study of control samples from healthy donors and cancer patients. The CDR3 covers 14 residues. The germline V gene encodes CDR1 LGHNT and CDR2 FRNRAP. Trimming at V came to 3 bases and at J to 2 bases, leaving 4 bases not matched to a gene. The repertoire was sequenced with immunoSEQ multiplex PCR; TCRdb's copy has only in-frame clones and lacks some. The data contain roughly 150,000 clones, over 90% of them singletons. This TCR was sampled from a man in his fifties or sixties in good health. The specimen sequenced was blood. V gene TRBV12-5 combines with J gene TRBJ2-7; TRBD1 matches at 7 bases. The CDR3 DNA sequence: TGTGCTAGTGGTTTCGGACAGGAAGCCTACGAGCAGTACTTC. It is translated as CASGFGQEAYEQYF.